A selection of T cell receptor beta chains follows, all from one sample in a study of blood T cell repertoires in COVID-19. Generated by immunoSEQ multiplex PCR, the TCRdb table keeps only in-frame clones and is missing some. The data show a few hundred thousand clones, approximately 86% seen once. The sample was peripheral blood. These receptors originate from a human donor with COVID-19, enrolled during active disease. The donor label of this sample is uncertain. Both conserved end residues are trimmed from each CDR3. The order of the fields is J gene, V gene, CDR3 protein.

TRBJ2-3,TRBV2,ASIRERGTDTQY
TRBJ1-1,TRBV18,ASSQTTGGEAF
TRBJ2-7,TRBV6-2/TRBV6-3,ASSYFGDSYEQY
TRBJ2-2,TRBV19,ASSNQNTGELF
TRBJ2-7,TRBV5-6,ASSFISNRGGLYEQY
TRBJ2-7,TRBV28,ASSLTGLAGRSSNEQY
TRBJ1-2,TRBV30,AWSHRGLYGYT
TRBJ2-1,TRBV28,TVLAEGNEQF
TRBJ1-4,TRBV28,ASRTGLEKLF
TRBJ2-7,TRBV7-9,ASLISVAGGLYYEQY
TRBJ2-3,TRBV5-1,ASSSGLAGYDTQY
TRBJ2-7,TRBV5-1,ASSLAQGSGAYEQY
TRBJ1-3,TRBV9,ASSVAAIDTIY
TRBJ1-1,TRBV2,ASSAQGRNTEAF
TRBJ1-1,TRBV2,ASTWDRAGEAF
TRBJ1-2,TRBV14,ASSQEFRGYRGYT
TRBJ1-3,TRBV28,ASSPRGGSSGNTIY
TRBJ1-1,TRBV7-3,ASSPGDNTEAF
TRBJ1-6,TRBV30,ASNLNYNSPLH
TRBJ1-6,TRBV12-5,ASGPGLASSYNSPLH
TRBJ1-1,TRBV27,ASKRGNTEAF
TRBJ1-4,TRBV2,ASAAVGIADEKLF
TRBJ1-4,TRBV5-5,ASSRVATNEKLF
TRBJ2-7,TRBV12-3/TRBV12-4,ASSQGAVYEQY
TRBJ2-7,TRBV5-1,ASSLGLAGNYEQY
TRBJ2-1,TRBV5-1,ASSSVAGGPNEQF
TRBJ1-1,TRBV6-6,ASSPTGGGTEAF
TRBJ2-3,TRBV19,ASSLGLAGTTDTQY
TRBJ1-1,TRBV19,ASSARTGGVESAEAF
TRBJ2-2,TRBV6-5,ASSPGGRGGELF
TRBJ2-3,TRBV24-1,ATRRGRGQDTQY
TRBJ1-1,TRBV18,ASSQDRESTEAF
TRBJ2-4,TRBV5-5,ASSLLAGESIAKNIQY
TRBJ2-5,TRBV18,ASSRTGPQETQY
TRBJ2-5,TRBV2,ASGPGETQY
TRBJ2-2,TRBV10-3,AISADSLANTGELF
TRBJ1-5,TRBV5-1,ASSPGERRGQPQH
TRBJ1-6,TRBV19,ASSDRGNSPLH
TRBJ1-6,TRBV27,ASSLNRGSNSPLH
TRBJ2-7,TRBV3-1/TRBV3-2,ASSQDSTSGVLRGQY
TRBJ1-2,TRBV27,ASSANLGQTSRPSYGYT
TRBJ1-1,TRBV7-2,ASSSTGTVTEAF
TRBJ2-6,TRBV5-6,ASSGDYGQGFLT
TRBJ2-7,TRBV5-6,ASSHTIYEQY
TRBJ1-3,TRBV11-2,ASSFSYSGAGNTIY
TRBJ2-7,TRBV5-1,ASSLGGGEGYEQY
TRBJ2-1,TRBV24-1,ATSDLGTGQGNEQF
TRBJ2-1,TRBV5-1,ASSFLGRQVQF
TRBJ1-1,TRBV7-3,ASSPVPGVGNTEAF
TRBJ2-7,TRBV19,ASSIPGNYEQY
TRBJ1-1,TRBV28,ASSSPVGEAF
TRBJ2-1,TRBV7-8,ASSFSDRNNEQF
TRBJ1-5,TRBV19,ASRQGRHIAISPSISNQPQH
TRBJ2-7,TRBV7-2,ASSRGLGAYEQY
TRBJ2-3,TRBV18,ASSPPLAGHTDTQY
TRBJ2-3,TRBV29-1,SAGTGEGTDTQY
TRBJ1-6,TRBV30,AWSLGTGHAPLH